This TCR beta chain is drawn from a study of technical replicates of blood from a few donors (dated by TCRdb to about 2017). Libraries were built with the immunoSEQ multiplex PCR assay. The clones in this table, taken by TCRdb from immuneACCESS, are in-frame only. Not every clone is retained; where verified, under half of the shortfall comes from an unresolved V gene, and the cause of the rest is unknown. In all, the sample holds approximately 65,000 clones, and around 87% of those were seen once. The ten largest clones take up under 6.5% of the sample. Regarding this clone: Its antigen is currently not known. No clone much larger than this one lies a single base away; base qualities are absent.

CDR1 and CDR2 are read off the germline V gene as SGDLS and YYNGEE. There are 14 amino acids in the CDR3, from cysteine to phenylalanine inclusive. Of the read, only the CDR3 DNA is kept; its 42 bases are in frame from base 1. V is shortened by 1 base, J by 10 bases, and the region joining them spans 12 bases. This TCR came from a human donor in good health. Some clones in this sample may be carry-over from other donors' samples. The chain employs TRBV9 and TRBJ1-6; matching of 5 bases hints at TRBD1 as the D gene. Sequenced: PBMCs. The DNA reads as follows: TGTGCCAGCAGCGTATCGATCGACAGATCACCCCTCCACTTT. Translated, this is CASSVSIDRSPLHF.